Below are 10 T cell receptor beta chains sequenced from a single sample in a study of T cells after yellow fever vaccination. Each CDR3 protein is one row after TCRdb ran MiXCR on the 5' RACE reads. The table has approximately 260,000 distinct CDR3 sequences, over 4.5% seen once. This sample comprised CD4+ T cells sorted from PBMCs, obtained on the day of the yellow fever booster vaccination. The source of these receptors is a man between 18 and 29 years old who received the YFV17D yellow fever vaccine.

This clonotype was counted a few times. This chain links TRBV5-6 with TRBJ1-2; 7 bases map to TRBD1. The CDR3 totals 14 residues. The junction had 5 bases not matched to a gene; V was cut back by 4 bases and J by 2 bases. Per the germline V gene, CDR1 is SGHDT and CDR2 is YYEEEE. The CDR3 reads CASSPMDRNYGYTF. Written as DNA, the CDR3 is TGTGCCAGCAGCCCGATGGACAGGAACTATGGCTACACCTTC.

This clonotype appeared many times. The rearrangement links TRBV7-9 to TRBJ2-7; TRBD1 might be the D (5 bases). Per germline, CDR1 SEHNR and CDR2 FQNEAQ (reference sequence). CDR3 length: 13 residues. With 5 bases removed from V and 1 base from J, the gap between germline ends came to 9 bases. CDR3 DNA: TGTGCCAGCAGCCGGACACCGTCCTACGAGCAGTACTTC. It codes for CASSRTPSYEQYF.

This clonotype was picked up a small number of times. The V and J genes are TRBV29-1 and TRBJ2-3; D possibly corresponds to TRBD2 (7 bases). This CDR3 spans 13 amino acids. The germline V gene encodes CDR1 SQVTM and CDR2 ANQGSEA. Trimming left V 4 bases short and J 5 bases short, with 13 bases between. CDR3 region: CSVVGGLKDTQYF. The CDR3 nucleotides read TGCAGCGTTGTGGGGGGGCTTAAAGATACGCAGTATTTT.

This chain links TRBV27 with TRBJ2-1; D is perhaps TRBD2 (6 bases). The CDR3 sequence is 13 residues long. Germline CDR1 is MNHEY and CDR2 is SMNVEV (reference sequence). V was trimmed by 3 bases and J by 9 bases, leaving 12 bases between them. Here the CDR3 DNA reads TGTGCCAGCAGTTTCCTAGCGTTGGCTGAGCAGTTCTTC. It yields the protein CASSFLALAEQFF.

This sequence joins TRBV11-2 and TRBJ1-1; unclear D gene. CDR1 and CDR2 from the germline V gene are SGHAT and FQNNGV. V gave up 5 bases and J gave up 0 bases, with 16 bases separating them. The CDR3 spans 16 residues. The CDR3 DNA is TGTGCCAGCAGCCCTATCCTCGTTCCGCTGAACACTGAAGCTTTCTTT. Translated, it gives CASSPILVPLNTEAFF.

This chain links TRBV5-6 with TRBJ1-2; D is unclear. The CDR3 extends over 14 amino acids. Germline values: CDR1 SGHDT, CDR2 YYEEEE. Trimming cost V 5 bases and J 0 bases, with 11 bases left between them. CDR3 nucleotide sequence: TGTGCCAGCAGTTGGGTAGCACCTAACTATGGCTACACCTTC. It specifies CASSWVAPNYGYTF.

This clonotype was counted only a few times. This chain uses TRBV7-2 with TRBJ1-2, with 9 bases matching TRBD1. The germline V gene encodes CDR1 SGHTA and CDR2 FQGNSA. Germline trimming cut 5 bases from V and 7 bases from J; bases unmatched to any gene: 11. The CDR3 is 15 amino acids. CDR3 DNA: TGTGCCAGCAGCCTGGGACAGGGAGGGTCCGGTGGCTACACCTTC. This encodes CASSLGQGGSGGYTF.

This clonotype was seen at least ten times. The chain has TRBV6-2 or TRBV6-3 and TRBJ2-7, with TRBD1 identical over 7 bases. J gave up 6 bases and V 2 bases, and 13 bases lay outside the gene matches. Germline lookup yields CDR1 MNHEY and CDR2 SVGEGT. This CDR3 region has 16 residues. The CDR3 DNA sequence: TGTGCCAGCAGTTACGCTCGGGACAGTCACCGGGTCGAGCAGTACGTC. Protein sequence: CASSYARDSHRVEQYV.

In its sample, this clonotype was seen a few times. The rearrangement links TRBV20-1 to TRBJ2-2; TRBD2 aligns across 8 bases. Germline trimming cut 4 bases from V and 7 bases from J; bases unmatched to any gene: 5. The CDR3 covers 13 residues. Germline CDR1 and CDR2: DFQATT and SNEGSKA (reference sequence). DNA for the CDR3: TGCAGTGCTACAGCGGGGGAGGGCGGGGAGCTGTTTTTT. Translation: CSATAGEGGELFF.

This clonotype was counted only a few times. The chain carries TRBV6-2 or TRBV6-3 and TRBJ2-1; 11 bases match TRBD1. CDR1 MNHEY and CDR2 SVGEGT come from the germline V gene. After removal of 6 bases from V and 8 bases from J, the junction contained 9 bases not matched to a gene. CDR3 size: 15 residues. CDR3 residues: CASRNAGQGGDEQFF. The CDR3 coding sequence is TGTGCCAGCAGGAATGCGGGACAGGGGGGCGATGAGCAGTTCTTC.